The entry that follows covers one T cell receptor beta chain sequence. The antigen is unknown. Donors likely had unrecorded immune exposures despite being nominally healthy when sampled. PCR involved 60 Vbeta and 13 Jbeta primers. Clones were read by immunoSEQ multiplex PCR, and TCRdb kept only the in-frame ones, dropping some. Of approximately 97,000 clones in the sample, 79% were seen once. The sample belongs to a study of cytomegalovirus exposure and HLA in healthy donors. Overall study results and limits: The authors later found TCR association rates varying by HLA locus, with DRB1 most and HLA-C fewest. Reportedly, diagnosis of cytomegalovirus status by the classifier showed high specificity and sensitivity.

The V and J ends lost 4 bases and 4 bases, in that order; junction bases with no gene match: 2. Looked up from germline, CDR1 is SNHLY and CDR2 is FYNNEI. There are 14 residues in the CDR3. The chain is built from TRBV2 and TRBJ1-5; 9 bases are a match to TRBD1. This receptor was taken from a male donor in good health and CMV-seropositive. Input material: PBMCs. Here the CDR3 reads CASSVDRGNQPQHF. CDR3 bases: TGTGCCAGCAGTGTGGACAGGGGAAATCAGCCCCAGCATTTT.